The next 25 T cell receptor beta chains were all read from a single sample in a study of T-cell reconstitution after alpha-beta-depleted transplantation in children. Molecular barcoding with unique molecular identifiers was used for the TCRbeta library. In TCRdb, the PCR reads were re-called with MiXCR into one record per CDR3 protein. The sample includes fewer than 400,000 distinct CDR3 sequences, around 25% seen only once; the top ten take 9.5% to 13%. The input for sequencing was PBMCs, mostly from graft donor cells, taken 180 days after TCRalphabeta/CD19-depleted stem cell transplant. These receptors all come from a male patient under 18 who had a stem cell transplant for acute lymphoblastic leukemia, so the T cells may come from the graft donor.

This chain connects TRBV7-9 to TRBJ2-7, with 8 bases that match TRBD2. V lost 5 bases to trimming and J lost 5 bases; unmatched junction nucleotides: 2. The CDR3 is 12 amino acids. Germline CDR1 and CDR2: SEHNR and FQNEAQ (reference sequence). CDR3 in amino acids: CASSERENEQYF. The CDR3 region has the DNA TGTGCCAGCAGCGAGCGGGAGAACGAGCAGTACTTC.

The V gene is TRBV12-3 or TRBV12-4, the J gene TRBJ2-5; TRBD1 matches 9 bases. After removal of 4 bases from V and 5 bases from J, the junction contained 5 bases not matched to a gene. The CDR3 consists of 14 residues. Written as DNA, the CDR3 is TGTGCCAGCAGTTCAACCGACAGGGGGGAGACCCAGTACTTC. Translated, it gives CASSSTDRGETQYF.

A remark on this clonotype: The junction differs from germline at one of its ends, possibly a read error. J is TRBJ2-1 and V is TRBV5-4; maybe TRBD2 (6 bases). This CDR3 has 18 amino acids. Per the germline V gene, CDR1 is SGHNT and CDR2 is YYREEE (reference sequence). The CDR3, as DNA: TGTGCCAGCAGCTTTTTTATGGGGACTCGCCTCGCCTACAATGAGAAGTTCTTC. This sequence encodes CASSFFMGTRLAYNEKFF.

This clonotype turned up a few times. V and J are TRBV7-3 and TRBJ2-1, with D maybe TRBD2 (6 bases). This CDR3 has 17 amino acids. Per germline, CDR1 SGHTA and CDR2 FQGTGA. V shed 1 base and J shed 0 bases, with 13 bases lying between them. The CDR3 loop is CASSLRGGTPSYNEQFF. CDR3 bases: TGTGCCAGCAGCTTAAGGGGCGGGACGCCCTCCTACAATGAGCAGTTCTTC.

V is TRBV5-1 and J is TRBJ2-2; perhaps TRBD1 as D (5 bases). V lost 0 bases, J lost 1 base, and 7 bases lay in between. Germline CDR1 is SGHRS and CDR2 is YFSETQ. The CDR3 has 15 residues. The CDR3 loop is CASSLEGLNTGELFF. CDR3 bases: TGCGCCAGCAGCTTGGAGGGGTTGAACACCGGGGAGCTGTTTTTT.

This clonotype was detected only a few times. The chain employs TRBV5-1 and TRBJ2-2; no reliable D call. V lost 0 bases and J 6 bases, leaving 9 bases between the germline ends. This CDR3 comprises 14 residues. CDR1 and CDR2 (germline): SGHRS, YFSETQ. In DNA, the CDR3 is TGCGCCAGCAGCTTGGGCTCAACACCCGGGGAGCTGTTTTTT. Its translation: CASSLGSTPGELFF.

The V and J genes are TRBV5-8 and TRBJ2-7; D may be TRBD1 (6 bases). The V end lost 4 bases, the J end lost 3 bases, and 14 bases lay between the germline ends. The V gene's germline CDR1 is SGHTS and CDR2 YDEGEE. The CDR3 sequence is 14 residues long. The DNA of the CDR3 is TGTGCCAGCAGCAAGACAGGCGACCACTACGAGCAGTACTTC. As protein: CASSKTGDHYEQYF.

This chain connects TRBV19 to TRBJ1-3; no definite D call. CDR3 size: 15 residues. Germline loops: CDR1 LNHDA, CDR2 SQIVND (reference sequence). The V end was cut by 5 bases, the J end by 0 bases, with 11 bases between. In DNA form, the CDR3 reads TGTGCCAGTAGTCTATACATGAGCTCTGGAAACACCATATATTTT. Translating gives CASSLYMSSGNTIYF.

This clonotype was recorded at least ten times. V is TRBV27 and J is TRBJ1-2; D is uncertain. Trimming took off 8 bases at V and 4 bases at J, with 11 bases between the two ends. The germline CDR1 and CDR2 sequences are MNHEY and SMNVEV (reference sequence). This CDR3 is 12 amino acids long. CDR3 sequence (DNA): TGTGCCAGCGGACCTCGGCCCTATGGCTACACCTTC. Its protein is CASGPRPYGYTF.

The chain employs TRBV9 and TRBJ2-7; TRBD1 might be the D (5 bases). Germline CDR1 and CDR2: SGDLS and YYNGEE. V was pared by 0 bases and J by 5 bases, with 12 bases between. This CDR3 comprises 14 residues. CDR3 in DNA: TGTGCCAGCAGCGTAGAGTGGGGCGCCCACGAGCAGTACTTC. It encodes CASSVEWGAHEQYF. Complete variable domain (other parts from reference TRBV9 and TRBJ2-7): DSGVTQTPKHLITATGQRVTLRCSPRSGDLSVYWYQQSLDQGLQFLIQYYNGEERAKGNILERFSAQQFPDLHSELNLSSLELGDSALYFCASSVEWGAHEQYFGPGTRLTVT.

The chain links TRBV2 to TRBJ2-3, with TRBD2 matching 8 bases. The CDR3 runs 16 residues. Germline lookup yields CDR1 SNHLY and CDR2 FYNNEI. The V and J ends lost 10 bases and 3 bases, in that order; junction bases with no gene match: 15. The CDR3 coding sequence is TGTGCCACCCAGAGCGGGAGATGGTTGGGGACAGATACGCAGTATTTT. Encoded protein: CATQSGRWLGTDTQYF.

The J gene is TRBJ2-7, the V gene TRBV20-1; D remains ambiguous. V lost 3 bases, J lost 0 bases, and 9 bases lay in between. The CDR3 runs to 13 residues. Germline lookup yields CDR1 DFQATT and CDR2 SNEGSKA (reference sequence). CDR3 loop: CSARGTISYEQYF. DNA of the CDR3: TGCAGTGCTAGGGGTACGATCTCCTACGAGCAGTACTTC.

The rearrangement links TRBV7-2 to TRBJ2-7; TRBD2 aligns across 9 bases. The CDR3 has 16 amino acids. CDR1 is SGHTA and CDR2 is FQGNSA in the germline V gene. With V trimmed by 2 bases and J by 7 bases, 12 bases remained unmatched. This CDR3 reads CASSLRLGGSGREQYF. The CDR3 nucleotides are TGTGCCAGCAGCTTAAGGTTAGGTGGTAGCGGGAGAGAGCAGTACTTC.

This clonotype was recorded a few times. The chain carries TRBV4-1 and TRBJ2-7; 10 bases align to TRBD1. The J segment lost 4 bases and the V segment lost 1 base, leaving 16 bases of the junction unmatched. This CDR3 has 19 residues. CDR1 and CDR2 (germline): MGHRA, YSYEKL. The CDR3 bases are TGCGCCAGCAGCCAAGCGAAGACCCAGATCGGACAGGGGGGGTACGAGCAGTACTTC. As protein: CASSQAKTQIGQGGYEQYF.

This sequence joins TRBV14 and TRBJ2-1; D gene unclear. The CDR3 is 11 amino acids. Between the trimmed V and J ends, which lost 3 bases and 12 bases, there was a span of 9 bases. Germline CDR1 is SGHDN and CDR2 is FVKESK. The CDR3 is CASSQGIVQFF. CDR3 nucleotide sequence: TGTGCCAGCAGCCAGGGGATTGTGCAGTTCTTC.

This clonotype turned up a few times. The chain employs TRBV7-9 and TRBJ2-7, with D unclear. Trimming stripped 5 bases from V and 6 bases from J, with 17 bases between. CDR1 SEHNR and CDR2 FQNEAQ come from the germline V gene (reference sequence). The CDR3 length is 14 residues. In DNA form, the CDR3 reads TGTGCCAGCAGCCCGAGCTTGGACCCGGGCGAGCAGTACTTC. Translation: CASSPSLDPGEQYF. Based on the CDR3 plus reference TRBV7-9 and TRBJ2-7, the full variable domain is DTGVSQNPRHKITKRGQNVTFRCDPISEHNRLYWYRQTLGQGPEFLTYFQNEAQLEKSRLLSDRFSAERPKGSFSTLEIQRTEQGDSAMYLCASSPSLDPGEQYFGPGTRLTVT.

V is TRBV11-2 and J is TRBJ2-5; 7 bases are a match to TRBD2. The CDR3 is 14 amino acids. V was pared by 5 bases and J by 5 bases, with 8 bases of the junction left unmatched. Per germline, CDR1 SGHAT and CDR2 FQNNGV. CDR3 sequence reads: CASSPWGTIETQYF. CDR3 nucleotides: TGTGCCAGCAGCCCTTGGGGGACTATCGAGACCCAGTACTTC.

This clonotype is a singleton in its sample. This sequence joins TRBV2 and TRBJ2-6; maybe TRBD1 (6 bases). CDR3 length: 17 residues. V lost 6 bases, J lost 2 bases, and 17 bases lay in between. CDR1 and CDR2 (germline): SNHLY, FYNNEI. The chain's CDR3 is CASSLNSAGAGANVLTF. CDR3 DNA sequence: TGTGCCAGCAGCCTCAACTCGGCAGGGGCTGGGGCCAACGTCCTGACTTTC.

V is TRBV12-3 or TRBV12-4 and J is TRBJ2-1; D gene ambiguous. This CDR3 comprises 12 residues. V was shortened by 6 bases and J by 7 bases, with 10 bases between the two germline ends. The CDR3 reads CASRPGGNEQFF. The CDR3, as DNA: TGTGCCAGCAGGCCAGGCGGAAATGAGCAGTTCTTC.

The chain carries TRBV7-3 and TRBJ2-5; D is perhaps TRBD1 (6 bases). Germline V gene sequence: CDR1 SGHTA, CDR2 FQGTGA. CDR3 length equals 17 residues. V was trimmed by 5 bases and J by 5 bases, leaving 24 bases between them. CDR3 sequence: CASSRKGAGALGETQYF. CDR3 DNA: TGTGCCAGCAGCCGAAAGGGCGCAGGGGCGCTTGGTGAGACCCAGTACTTC.

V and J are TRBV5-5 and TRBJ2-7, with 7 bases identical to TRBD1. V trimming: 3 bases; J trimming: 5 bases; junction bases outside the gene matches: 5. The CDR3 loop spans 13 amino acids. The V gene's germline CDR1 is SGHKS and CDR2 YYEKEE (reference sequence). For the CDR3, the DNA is TGTGCCAGCAGCTCGACAGGGACCCACGAGCAGTACTTC. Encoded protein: CASSSTGTHEQYF.

The CDR3 sequence: CASRPYWGLLSGRDYNEQFF. CDR3 bases: TGTGCCAGCAGGCCATATTGGGGGCTACTTAGCGGGAGAGACTACAATGAGCAGTTCTTC. The rearrangement links TRBV6-2 or TRBV6-3 to TRBJ2-1, with TRBD2 matching over 9 bases. The junction had 21 bases not matched to a gene; V was cut back by 6 bases and J by 3 bases. Germline lookup yields CDR1 MNHEY and CDR2 SVGEGT. The CDR3 contains 20 residues.

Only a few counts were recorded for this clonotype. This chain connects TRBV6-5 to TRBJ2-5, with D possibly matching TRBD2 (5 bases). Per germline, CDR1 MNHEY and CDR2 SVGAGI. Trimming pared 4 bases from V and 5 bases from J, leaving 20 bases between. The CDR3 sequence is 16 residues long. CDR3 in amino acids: CASSSPEREMDETQYF. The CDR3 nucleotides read TGTGCCAGCAGTTCCCCGGAGAGGGAGATGGATGAGACCCAGTACTTC.

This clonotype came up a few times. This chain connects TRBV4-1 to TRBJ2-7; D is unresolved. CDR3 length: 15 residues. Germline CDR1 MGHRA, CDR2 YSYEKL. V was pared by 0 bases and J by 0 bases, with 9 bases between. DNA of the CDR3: TGCGCCAGCAGCCAAGAGAGGTGGTCCTCCTACGAGCAGTACTTC. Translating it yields CASSQERWSSYEQYF.

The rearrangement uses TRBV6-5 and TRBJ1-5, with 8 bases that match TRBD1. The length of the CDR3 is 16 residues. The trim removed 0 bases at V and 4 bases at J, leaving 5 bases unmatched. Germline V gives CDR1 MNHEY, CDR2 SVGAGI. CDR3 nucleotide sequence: TGTGCCAGCAGTTACTCGGGCTGGACAGGGAATCAGCCCCAGCATTTT. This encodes CASSYSGWTGNQPQHF.